The 28 T cell receptor beta chains presented below share a single source sample, sequenced in a study of technical replicates of blood from several donors. Assay used: immunoSEQ multiplex PCR; TCRdb lists only in-frame clones, some missing. In the table there are approximately 60,000 clones, just under 90% of which are singletons. Sequenced material: PBMCs. These receptors were taken from a human donor in good health. Some clones in this sample may be carry-over from other donors' samples.

The chain's CDR3 is CASSFTGFLQETQYF. CDR3 nucleotide sequence: TGCGCCAGCAGCTTCACAGGTTTTCTTCAAGAGACCCAGTACTTC. V is TRBV5-1 and J is TRBJ2-5; weak D call: TRBD1 (5 bases). Deletions cut 2 bases from V and 2 bases from J, with 13 bases between. The CDR3 has 15 residues. Germline assignment: CDR1 SGHRS and CDR2 YFSETQ.

J is TRBJ2-3 and V is TRBV6-1, with TRBD2 matching over 7 bases. After removal of 0 bases from V and 1 base from J, the junction contained 4 bases not matched to a gene. Germline values: CDR1 MNHNS, CDR2 SASEGT. The CDR3 covers 16 residues. The chain's CDR3 is CASSEALTSGTDTQYF. The CDR3 DNA is TGTGCCAGCAGTGAAGCGCTTACTAGCGGCACAGATACGCAGTATTTT.

This chain uses TRBV7-2 with TRBJ2-3; D perhaps matches TRBD1 (5 bases). Germline CDR1 is SGHTA and CDR2 is FQGNSA. Trimming removed 0 bases at V and 1 base at J, with 8 bases between. This CDR3 comprises 15 residues. CDR3 in amino acids: CASSLAGLGTDTQYF. CDR3 nucleotides: TGTGCCAGCAGCTTAGCGGGGCTTGGCACAGATACGCAGTATTTT.

The chain couples TRBV19 to TRBJ2-2; possibly TRBD2 for D (6 bases). Trimming removed 6 bases at V and 5 bases at J, with 13 bases between. The CDR3 covers 14 residues. Germline values: CDR1 LNHDA, CDR2 SQIVND (reference sequence). CDR3 in amino acids: CASSLVGGTGELFF. The CDR3 region has the DNA TGTGCCAGTAGCCTGGTGGGGGGTACCGGGGAGCTGTTTTTT.

The chain employs TRBV9 and TRBJ1-6, with 7 bases matching TRBD1. Germline CDR1 and CDR2: SGDLS and YYNGEE. The CDR3 has 15 amino acids. J gave up 9 bases and V 4 bases, and 10 bases lay outside the gene matches. CDR3 sequence (DNA): TGTGCCAGCAGCCGGGACAGTGGACCTGGTTCACCCCTCCACTTT. This encodes CASSRDSGPGSPLHF.

The CDR3 protein is CASSLSGPYEQYF. CDR3 bases: TGTGCCAGCAGTTTATCGGGGCCCTACGAGCAGTACTTC. V and J are TRBV27 and TRBJ2-7, with D perhaps matching TRBD1 (5 bases). Per the germline V gene, CDR1 is MNHEY and CDR2 is SMNVEV (reference sequence). The V and J ends lost 0 bases and 2 bases respectively, with 5 bases between them. This CDR3 spans 13 amino acids.

This clone was found a few times. V is TRBV6-1 and J is TRBJ1-1; D gene ambiguous. CDR3 length: 11 residues. Germline CDR1 is MNHNS and CDR2 is SASEGT. V gave up 2 bases and J gave up 11 bases, with 9 bases separating them. CDR3: CASSESPRAFF. Here the CDR3 DNA reads TGTGCCAGCAGTGAAAGCCCCCGGGCTTTCTTT.

The chain joins TRBV7-2 to TRBJ2-7; weak D call: TRBD1 (5 bases). CDR3 length: 15 residues. V was trimmed by 0 bases and J by 2 bases, leaving 11 bases between them. Per germline, CDR1 SGHTA and CDR2 FQGNSA. The CDR3 spells CASSLAEAGTYEQYF. The CDR3 region has the DNA TGTGCCAGCAGCTTAGCGGAAGCAGGGACCTACGAGCAGTACTTC.

CDR3 sequence reads: CASSLRAGESVDTQYF. CDR3 nucleotide sequence: TGTGCCAGCAGCTTACGTGCGGGAGAGAGTGTAGATACGCAGTATTTT. This chain joins TRBV11-2 and TRBJ2-3; 7 bases align to TRBD2. With 2 bases clipped from V and 5 bases from J, the junction kept 10 bases outside the gene matches. Germline V gives CDR1 SGHAT, CDR2 FQNNGV. The length of the CDR3 is 16 residues.

The rearrangement links TRBV9 to TRBJ2-1, with D possibly being TRBD1 (6 bases). In germline, CDR1 is SGDLS, CDR2 YYNGEE. Trimming took off 3 bases at V and 7 bases at J, with 8 bases between the two ends. CDR3 length: 12 residues. The chain's CDR3 is CASSGQGNEQFF. CDR3 DNA: TGTGCCAGCAGCGGGCAGGGGAATGAGCAGTTCTTC.

Comments on this clone: Other DNA sequences in this specimen translate into the identical CDR3. The V gene is TRBV20-1, the J gene TRBJ1-2; D is perhaps TRBD1 (6 bases). Trimming pared 5 bases from V and 8 bases from J, leaving 12 bases between. Germline CDR1 reads DFQATT; CDR2 reads SNEGSKA (reference sequence). CDR3 length equals 11 residues. The CDR3 coding sequence is TGCAGTGCTCAGGACAGTAGGGGCTACACCTTC. The encoded protein is CSAQDSRGYTF.

The chain combines TRBV6-4 with TRBJ2-3; 9 nucleotides align to TRBD1. V trimming: 2 bases; J trimming: 1 base; junction bases outside the gene matches: 4. This CDR3 region has 16 residues. The V gene's germline CDR1 is MRHNA and CDR2 SNTAGT. Written as DNA, the CDR3 is TGTGCCAGCAGTGACGAGAGGACAGGGGGCACAGATACGCAGTATTTT. Its translation: CASSDERTGGTDTQYF.

The CDR3 region has the DNA TGTGCCTGGAGTACCCGCAGAACTGAAGCTTTCTTT. It is translated as CAWSTRRTEAFF. The gene calls are TRBV30 and TRBJ1-1; unclear D gene. In germline, CDR1 is GTSNPN, CDR2 SVGIG (reference sequence). V lost 2 bases and J lost 5, with 9 bases in between. CDR3 length equals 12 residues.

The V call is TRBV14, the J call TRBJ2-3, with no clear D. The CDR3 is made up of 15 amino acids. V was clipped by 5 bases and J by 0 bases, with 12 bases between them. The germline gives CDR1 SGHDN, CDR2 FVKESK. The CDR3 spells CASSYGFASTDTQYF. The CDR3 DNA is TGTGCCAGCAGCTACGGTTTTGCTAGCACAGATACGCAGTATTTT.

The chain joins TRBV5-4 to TRBJ2-7; a weak D match, TRBD2 (6 bases). Germline V gives CDR1 SGHNT, CDR2 YYREEE (reference sequence). Trimming left V 3 bases short and J 0 bases short, with 16 bases between. The length of the CDR3 is 16 residues. CDR3 DNA: TGTGCCAGCAGCTCCCTTGGTTTGGGGGGCTCCTACGAGCAGTACTTC. Protein: CASSSLGLGGSYEQYF.

Worth noting for this clone: One junction end disagrees with the germline gene, perhaps due to a read error. The chain has TRBV6-5 and TRBJ2-1; D perhaps matches TRBD1 (6 bases). This CDR3 comprises 12 residues. Germline-derived CDR1 and CDR2 are MNHEY and SVGAGI. The CDR3: CASSSITGTPLF. CDR3 sequence (DNA): TGTGCCAGCAGTTCGATAACAGGGACGCCGCTCTTC.

The CDR3: CASSFGQGTGYTF. The DNA of the CDR3 is TGTGCCAGCAGTTTTGGACAGGGAACGGGCTACACCTTC. The V and J genes are TRBV13 and TRBJ1-2, with 8 bases identical to TRBD1. The V gene's germline CDR1 is PRHDT and CDR2 FYEKMQ (reference sequence). Trimming at V came to 6 bases and at J to 8 bases, leaving 8 bases not matched to a gene. CDR3 length: 13 amino acids.

This chain links TRBV30 with TRBJ2-7; D is ambiguous. The ends were cut back, 2 bases at V and 4 bases at J, with 9 bases in the middle. Germline V gene sequence: CDR1 GTSNPN, CDR2 SVGIG (reference sequence). The CDR3 sequence is 12 residues long. The CDR3 sequence is CAWSRTGYEQYF. CDR3 bases: TGTGCCTGGAGTCGAACGGGTTACGAGCAGTACTTC.

The V and J genes are TRBV4-3 and TRBJ2-7; TRBD2 agrees at 9 bases. Germline CDR1 LGHNA, CDR2 YSLEER. The CDR3 runs to 16 residues. J lost 0 bases, V lost 4 bases, and 7 bases had no gene match. The CDR3: CASSPTGSGSSYEQYF. In nucleotides, the CDR3 is TGCGCCAGCAGCCCGACAGGTAGCGGGAGCTCCTACGAGCAGTACTTC.

The chain couples TRBV4-2 to TRBJ2-1; 9 bases are a match to TRBD2. The CDR3 is 15 residues long. J was trimmed by 3 bases and V by 4 bases; bases with no gene match: 4. Germline CDR1 reads LGHNA; CDR2 reads YNFKEQ. CDR3 residues: CASSRGSGSYNEQFF. CDR3 nucleotide sequence: TGTGCCAGCAGCCGCGGTAGCGGGAGCTACAATGAGCAGTTCTTC.

This chain joins TRBV7-6 and TRBJ1-4, with D possibly being TRBD1 (6 bases). The CDR3 covers 14 residues. The V and J ends lost 5 bases and 4 bases respectively, with 11 bases between them. Germline CDR1 is SGHVS and CDR2 is FNYEAQ. As DNA, the CDR3 is TGTGCCAGCAGCAGGGGAGGGGGTAATGAAAAACTGTTTTTT. Its protein is CASSRGGGNEKLFF.

The chain uses TRBV7-9 and TRBJ1-1; TRBD1 is a possible D gene (5 bases). The CDR3 is made up of 11 amino acids. Germline V CDR1 and CDR2: SEHNR, FQNEAQ (reference sequence). Trimming left V 3 bases short and J 8 bases short, with 7 bases between. The CDR3 spells CASSFRGEAFF. DNA of the CDR3: TGTGCCAGCAGCTTTCGGGGGGAAGCTTTCTTT.

The V gene is TRBV4-1, the J gene TRBJ1-6; D is perhaps TRBD1 (6 bases). Germline V gene sequence: CDR1 MGHRA, CDR2 YSYEKL. This CDR3 is 16 amino acids long. Deletions cut 1 base from V and 5 bases from J, with 12 bases between. CDR3 bases: TGCGCCAGCAGCCAAGCAACAGGGTGGAATAATTCACCCCTCCACTTT. It codes for CASSQATGWNNSPLHF.

The chain uses TRBV5-6 and TRBJ1-6; tentative D call: TRBD1 (6 bases). The V end was cut by 1 base, the J end by 9 bases, with 11 bases between. The CDR3 is 14 residues long. In germline, CDR1 is SGHDT, CDR2 YYEEEE. CDR3: CASSLPQGRSPLHF. CDR3 in DNA: TGTGCCAGCAGCTTGCCCCAGGGGCGTTCACCCCTCCACTTT.

The chain uses TRBV28 and TRBJ2-1, with 9 bases that match TRBD1. This CDR3 has 12 amino acids. Trimming at V came to 7 bases and at J to 8 bases, leaving 3 bases not matched to a gene. Germline CDR1 and CDR2: MDHEN and SYDVKM. CDR3 nucleotides: TGTGCCAGCACCAGGACAGGGGATGAGCAGTTCTTC. It encodes CASTRTGDEQFF.

V usage is TRBV15 and J usage is TRBJ2-7, with a weak D call TRBD2 (5 bases). This CDR3 contains 13 residues. The germline gives CDR1 LNHNV, CDR2 YYDKDF (reference sequence). V was trimmed by 5 bases and J by 4 bases, leaving 12 bases between them. CDR3 nucleotides: TGTGCCACCAGCTCCAGTCGGGGATACGAGCAGTACTTC. It yields the protein CATSSSRGYEQYF.

This chain uses TRBV7-3 with TRBJ2-7; tentative D call: TRBD2 (6 bases). The V gene's germline CDR1 is SGHTA and CDR2 FQGTGA. This CDR3 comprises 16 residues. Trimming removed 1 base at V and 1 base at J, with 14 bases between. CDR3 coding DNA: TGTGCCAGCAGCTTAATGCCAGCGGGCGGTTCCTACGAGCAGTACTTC. Its protein is CASSLMPAGGSYEQYF.

This clone is a singleton in its sample. V usage is TRBV28 and J usage is TRBJ2-2; 11 bases agree with TRBD2. J lost 7 bases, V lost 8 bases, and 9 bases had no gene match. The V gene's germline CDR1 is MDHEN and CDR2 SYDVKM. There are 15 residues in the CDR3. CDR3 coding DNA: TGTGCCAGCCGCACCGGGACTAGCGGACGCGGGGAGCTGTTTTTT. It codes for CASRTGTSGRGELFF.